The 8 T cell receptor beta chains below all came from one sample that was sequenced in a study of T cell clonotyping in hematopoietic cell transplantation. Only in-frame clones appear in the TCRdb table, and some are missing; sequencing was by immunoSEQ multiplex PCR. The repertoire holds approximately 42,000 clones, with 85% as singletons. As to time point: recipient sample about 28 days before transplant, after cytoreduction. This specimen was peripheral blood mononuclear cells, taken before stem cell transplant. The receptors originated from a man aged 55 to 70 with acute myeloid leukemia. Some clones in this sample may be carry-over from other donors' samples.

The rearrangement uses TRBV4-2 and TRBJ1-6; possible D gene TRBD1, 5 bases. The V end lost 5 bases, the J end lost 5 bases, and 16 bases lay between the germline ends. The CDR3 runs 16 residues. Germline CDR1 is LGHNA and CDR2 is YNFKEQ. CDR3 bases: TGTGCCAGCAGCGACACACCGGGACGGGATAATTCACCCCTCCACTTT. This sequence encodes CASSDTPGRDNSPLHF.

The V and J genes are TRBV7-2 and TRBJ1-2, with a tentative D call TRBD1 (6 bases). V was pared by 5 bases and J by 8 bases, with 27 bases between. The CDR3 spans 17 residues. The germline V gene encodes CDR1 SGHTA and CDR2 FQGNSA. The CDR3 is CASSRTTLDRLGDGYTF. In DNA form, the CDR3 reads TGTGCCAGCAGCCGGACGACCCTAGACAGGCTAGGGGACGGCTACACCTTC.

This rearrangement joins TRBV4-3 to TRBJ2-3; 10 bases map to TRBD2. Trimming took 2 bases from V and 6 from J; bases not matched to a gene: 5. CDR3 length equals 15 residues. Germline CDR1 is LGHNA and CDR2 is YSLEER. Written as DNA, the CDR3 is TGCGCCAGCAGCCAACTCCGGACTAGCGGTGATACGCAGTATTTT. Translated, it gives CASSQLRTSGDTQYF.

The V call is TRBV2, the J call TRBJ2-7; the match to TRBD1 covers 12 bases. The germline V gene has CDR1 SNHLY and CDR2 FYNNEI. With 4 bases clipped from V and 4 bases from J, the junction kept 5 bases outside the gene matches. This CDR3 has 15 amino acids. The DNA for the CDR3 is TGTGCCAGCAGTGGGGACAGGGGGCAGGGTTACGAGCAGTACTTC. It yields the protein CASSGDRGQGYEQYF.

This chain joins TRBV5-1 and TRBJ2-3, with D perhaps given as TRBD1 or TRBD2 (5 bases each). The CDR3 is made up of 15 amino acids. The germline V and J ends were trimmed by 4 bases and 1 base, with 13 bases remaining between them. Germline V CDR1 and CDR2: SGHRS, YFSETQ. CDR3 nucleotides: TGCGCCAGCAGCCGGGAAGGGGCAGGCACAGATACGCAGTATTTT. It is translated as CASSREGAGTDTQYF. Looking up the rest from reference TRBV5-1 and TRBJ2-3 gives the full variable domain: KAGVTQTPRYLIKTRGQQVTLSCSPISGHRSVSWYQQTPGQGLQFLFEYFSETQRNKGNFPGRFSGRQFSNSRSEMNVSTLELGDSALYLCASSREGAGTDTQYFGPGTRLTVL.

The chain couples TRBV19 to TRBJ1-3; TRBD1 is a possible D gene (5 bases). V was cut by 6 bases and J by 7 bases, with 22 bases left in between. CDR1 and CDR2 from the germline V gene are LNHDA and SQIVND (reference sequence). This CDR3 has 16 residues. The CDR3 coding sequence is TGTGCCAGTAGCCGTAATCCGGGACTGATGCTGAACACCATATATTTT. Translated, it gives CASSRNPGLMLNTIYF.

This clone was found a few times. The gene calls are TRBV28 and TRBJ1-2; 7 positions agree with TRBD1. The junction had 8 bases not matched to a gene; V was cut back by 5 bases and J by 5 bases. Germline-derived CDR1 and CDR2 are MDHEN and SYDVKM. The CDR3 loop spans 14 amino acids. The CDR3 nucleotides read TGTGCCAGCAGTCCCGGGACAGCGTTATATGGCTACACCTTC. Translating gives CASSPGTALYGYTF.

DNA of the CDR3: TGTGCCAGCAGAACAAGAGGGGTCTTTTATGGCTACACCTTC. Translated: CASRTRGVFYGYTF. This chain connects TRBV6-6 to TRBJ1-2, with a tentative D call TRBD1 (5 bases). CDR1 MNHNY and CDR2 SVGAGI come from the germline V gene (reference sequence). Trimming left V 6 bases short and J 5 bases short, with 16 bases between. CDR3 length: 14 residues.